The source of this TCR beta chain is a study of identical twins (dated by TCRdb to about 2016). In the study overall: To test whether fetal clonotypes persist, the study used deep sequencing on TCR alpha and beta repertoires from monozygotic twins, unrelated adults of various ages, and cord blood. To rule out contamination, the twin experiments were replicated at different times with different library preparation protocols.

Receptor libraries were prepared by 5' RACE. TCRdb lists the instrument as Illumina HiSeq 2000. A universal primer binding site was introduced by template switching, and a unique molecular identifier was present in the final cDNA, enabling accurate counting of TCR cDNA molecules. First-strand cDNA for TCR alpha and beta chains was synthesized from specific primers in the conserved constant-segment region. To control for contamination, every cDNA library was double barcoded, receiving both a SMART-Mk sample barcode and Illumina barcodes. TruSeq adapter sequences along with Illumina sample barcodes were introduced in two successive PCR steps. TCR alpha and beta cDNA libraries were sequenced on the Illumina HiSeq platform with custom primers. The study's own analysis went as follows. Raw reads were processed with MiGEC to extract unique molecular identifiers, and MiXCR was used to determine CDR3 positions. Recombination models were inferred per individual with the repgenHMM and IGoR tools using an EM algorithm. The analysis of shared clonotypes was done with the tcR package in R, with sharing normalized by the product of cloneset sizes. To study raw recombination free of thymic and clonal selection effects, out-of-frame nonproductive sequences were analyzed. TCRdb trimmed the raw reads at Q25, called clones with MiXCR and kept productive beta chains. Rows matching on CDR3 protein sequence are summarized as one entry with the most common DNA and genes. The V and J calls here are based on TCRdb, not the publication. The sample table contains 260,000 or so distinct CDR3 sequences; only one count was recorded for 6% to 8% of them. Under 6% of the sample is in the top ten clones.

The sample holds many counts of this clonotype. Its antigen is still unknown. Base-call qualities are not available, and no considerably larger clone is one nucleotide away. The CDR3 has 16 amino acids, counting the end cysteine and phenylalanine. Just CDR3 DNA is preserved here, 48 bases in frame from base 1. The germline V and J ends show losses of 2 bases and 9 bases respectively, and no gene match explains 11 bases of the junction. Per the germline V gene, SGDLS is the CDR1 and YYNGEE is the CDR2. On the study overall, not on this receptor specifically: Because the same donors could not be followed over many years, conclusions were based on cross-sectional statistical analysis. Out-of-frame TCR alpha sequences shared between twins showed an excess of low generation-probability sequences compared with coincidental sharing between unrelated individuals. Abundant cord blood beta clonotypes had fewer insertions, young adult naive repertoires showed a similar but weaker trend, and memory repertoires showed no such trend. Out-of-frame TCR alpha sharing in monozygotic twins was systematically underestimated by recombination models, whereas sharing between unrelated individuals was in agreement with the recombination models. Invariant T cells such as MAIT and iNKT could partly confound zero-insertion analyses, though diverse VJ usage argued against this for most clonotypes. In beta out-of-frame sequences, excess twin sharing was weaker, because having fewer shared sequences lowered the signal-to-noise ratio.

Every donor in the study was a healthy Caucasian. The twin cohort consisted of three pairs of female monozygotic twins, all aged roughly 18 to 29 years. Positive isolation kits from Invitrogen were used to isolate the CD4+ and CD8+ T cell populations. This sample was shared with a second study, whose subject was yellow fever vaccine responses in identical twins. Drawing on the second study: According to the authors, the vaccine-induced T cell response in identical twins seemed to be partly convergent and partly specific to each individual. In the study, vaccine-responding T cell clones were precisely tracked in identical twins.

The receptor chain draws on TRBV9 and TRBJ2-1; TRBD1 aligns with 10 central bases. The sequencing sample was made of CD8+ T cells sorted from blood. This receptor was taken from a woman between 18 and 29 years old in good health. CDR3 protein: CASSVLNGQGEFEQFF. The sequence in DNA is TGTGCCAGCAGCGTTTTGAACGGACAGGGGGAGTTTGAGCAGTTCTTC.